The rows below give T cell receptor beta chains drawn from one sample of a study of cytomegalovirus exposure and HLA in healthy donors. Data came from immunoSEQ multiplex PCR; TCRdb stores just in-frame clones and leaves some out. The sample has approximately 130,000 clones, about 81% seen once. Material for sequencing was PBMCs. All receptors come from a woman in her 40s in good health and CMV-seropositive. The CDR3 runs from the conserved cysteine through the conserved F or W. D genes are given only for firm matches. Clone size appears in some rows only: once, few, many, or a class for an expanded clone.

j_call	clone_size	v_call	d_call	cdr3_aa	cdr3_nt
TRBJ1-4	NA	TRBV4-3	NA	CASSQEGATNEKLFF	TGCGCCAGCAGCCAGGAGGGTGCAACTAATGAAAAACTGTTTTTT
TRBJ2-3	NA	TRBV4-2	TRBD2	CASSQELAGANADTQYF	TGTGCCAGCAGCCAAGAGCTAGCGGGAGCGAACGCAGATACGCAGTATTTT
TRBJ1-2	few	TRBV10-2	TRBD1	CASSRLSGGAGNGYTF	TGCGCCAGCAGTCGGTTGTCAGGGGGCGCCGGCAATGGCTACACCTTC
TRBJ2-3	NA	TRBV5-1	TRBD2	CASSLLSGGGSSTDTQYF	TGCGCCAGCAGCTTGTTAAGCGGGGGGGGATCAAGCACAGATACGCAGTATTTT
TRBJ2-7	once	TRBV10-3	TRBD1	CAISDGTEIYEQYF	TGTGCCATCAGTGACGGGACAGAGATCTACGAGCAGTACTTC
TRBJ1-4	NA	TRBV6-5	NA	CASSPGVANEKLFF	TGTGCCAGCAGCCCGGGGGTGGCTAATGAAAAACTGTTTTTT
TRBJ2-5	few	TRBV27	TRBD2	CASRKSSGRWQETQYF	TGTGCCAGCAGGAAGAGTAGCGGGAGATGGCAAGAGACCCAGTACTTC
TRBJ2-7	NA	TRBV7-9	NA	CASSPGAATDHEQYF	TGTGCCAGCAGCCCTGGAGCGGCGACTGACCACGAGCAGTACTTC
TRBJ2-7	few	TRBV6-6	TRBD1	CASSNGPGQGAGEQYF	TGTGCCAGCAGTAACGGCCCCGGACAGGGGGCAGGGGAGCAGTACTTC
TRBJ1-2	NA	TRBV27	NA	CASSLVVGEGYTF	TGTGCCAGCAGTTTAGTGGTAGGGGAAGGCTACACCTTC
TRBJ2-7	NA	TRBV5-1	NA	CASSSGHTSSYEQYF	TGCGCCAGCAGCTCCGGACATACGAGCTCCTACGAGCAGTACTTC
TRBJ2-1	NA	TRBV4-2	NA	CASSRNLGRFNYNEQFF	TGTGCCAGCAGCCGCAACTTGGGCAGATTTAACTACAATGAGCAGTTCTTC
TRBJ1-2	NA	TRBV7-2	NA	CASSLAVYGYTF	TGTGCCAGCAGCTTGGCAGTCTATGGCTACACCTTC
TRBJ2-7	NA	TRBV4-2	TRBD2	CASSNGLAGFEQYF	TGTGCCAGCAGCAATGGACTAGCGGGATTCGAGCAGTACTTC
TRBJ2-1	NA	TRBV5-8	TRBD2	CASSPGTSGRFNEQFF	TGTGCCAGCAGCCCCGGGACTAGCGGGAGGTTTAATGAGCAGTTCTTC
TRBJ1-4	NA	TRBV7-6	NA	CASSLGQGLTEKLFF	TGTGCCAGCAGTCTAGGCCAGGGCTTAACTGAAAAACTGTTTTTT
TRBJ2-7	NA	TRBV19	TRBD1	CASSAGTGYYEQYF	TGTGCCAGTAGCGCCGGGACAGGGTACTACGAGCAGTACTTC
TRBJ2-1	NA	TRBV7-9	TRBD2	CASSSIIAGGFLEQFF	TGTGCCAGCAGCTCCATAATTGCGGGAGGGTTTCTTGAGCAGTTCTTC
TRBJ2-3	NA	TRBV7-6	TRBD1	CASSVTGGNTDTQYF	TGTGCCAGCAGCGTAACAGGGGGAAACACAGATACGCAGTATTTT
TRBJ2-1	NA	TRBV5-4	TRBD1	CASSRTGAYNEQFF	TGTGCCAGCAGCCGGACAGGGGCTTACAATGAGCAGTTCTTC
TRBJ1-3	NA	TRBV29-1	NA	CSVEDWAGLGNTIYF	TGCAGCGTTGAAGATTGGGCAGGGTTAGGAAACACCATATATTTT
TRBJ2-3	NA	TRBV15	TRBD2	CATSTWTSGTDTQYF	TGTGCCACCAGCACTTGGACTAGCGGGACAGATACGCAGTATTTT
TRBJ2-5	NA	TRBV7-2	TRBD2	CASSFSGGAGETQYF	TGTGCCAGCAGCTTTAGCGGGGGGGCAGGGGAGACCCAGTACTTC
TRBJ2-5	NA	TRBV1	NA	CTSSGQGAVRETQYF	TGCACCAGCAGCGGCCAGGGGGCCGTTCGAGAGACCCAGTACTTC
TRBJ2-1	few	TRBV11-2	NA	CASSLDFSRSYNEQFF	TGTGCCAGCAGCTTAGATTTTAGCCGTTCCTACAATGAGCAGTTCTTC
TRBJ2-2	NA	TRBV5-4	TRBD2	CASSFNSGSITGELFF	TGTGCCAGCAGCTTTAATAGCGGGAGTATTACCGGGGAGCTGTTTTTT
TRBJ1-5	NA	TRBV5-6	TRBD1	CASSLGTGEQPQHF	TGTGCCAGCAGCTTGGGTACAGGGGAGCAGCCCCAGCATTTT
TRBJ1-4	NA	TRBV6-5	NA	CASSYSQGTNEKLFF	TGTGCCAGCAGTTACTCACAGGGTACTAATGAAAAACTGTTTTTT
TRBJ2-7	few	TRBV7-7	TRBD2	CASSLQAGPPYEQYF	TGTGCTAGCAGCCTTCAAGCGGGGCCCCCCTACGAGCAGTACTTC
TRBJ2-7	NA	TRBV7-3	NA	CASSLMDGRGYEQYF	TGTGCCAGCAGCTTAATGGATGGCAGGGGTTACGAGCAGTACTTC
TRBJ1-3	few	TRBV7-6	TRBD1	CASSPLSPGGSGNTIYF	TGTGCCAGCAGCCCACTTTCTCCAGGGGGCTCCGGAAACACCATATATTTT
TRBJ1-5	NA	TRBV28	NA	CASSLPPVSLSWQPQHF	TGTGCCAGCAGTTTACCCCCCGTTTCTCTCAGTTGGCAGCCCCAGCATTTT
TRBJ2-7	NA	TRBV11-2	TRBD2	CASSLLAGAGEQYF	TGTGCCAGCAGCTTACTAGCGGGGGCAGGCGAGCAGTACTTC
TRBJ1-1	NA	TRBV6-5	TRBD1	CASSLGQLNTEAFF	TGTGCCAGCAGCCTGGGACAGCTGAACACTGAAGCTTTCTTT
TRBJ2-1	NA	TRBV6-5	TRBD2	CASSNPSGRAHEQFF	TGTGCCAGCAGTAACCCTAGCGGGAGGGCCCATGAGCAGTTCTTC
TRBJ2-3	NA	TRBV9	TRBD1	CASSVGDRRTDTQYF	TGTGCCAGCAGCGTAGGGGACAGACGCACAGATACGCAGTATTTT
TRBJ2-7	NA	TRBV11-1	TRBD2	CASSFTSGDYEQYF	TGTGCCAGCAGCTTTACTAGCGGGGATTACGAGCAGTACTTC
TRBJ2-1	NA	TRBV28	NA	CASSLTASNEQFF	TGTGCCAGCAGTTTAACTGCGAGCAATGAGCAGTTCTTC
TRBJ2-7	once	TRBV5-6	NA	CASSLASGTGFSYEQYF	TGTGCCAGCAGCTTGGCCAGCGGGACAGGTTTCTCCTACGAGCAGTACTTC
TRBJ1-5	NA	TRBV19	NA	CATNPQGANQPQHF	TGTGCCACCAACCCCCAGGGCGCCAATCAGCCCCAGCATTTT
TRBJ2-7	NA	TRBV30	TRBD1	CAWSRDSSYEQYF	TGTGCCTGGAGTAGGGACAGCTCCTACGAGCAGTACTTC
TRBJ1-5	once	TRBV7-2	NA	CASSLVWASNQPQHF	TGTGCCAGCAGCTTGGTTTGGGCTTCTAATCAGCCCCAGCATTTT
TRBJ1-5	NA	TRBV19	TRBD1	CASSAGQGVYQPQHF	TGTGCCAGTAGTGCCGGACAGGGGGTTTATCAGCCCCAGCATTTT
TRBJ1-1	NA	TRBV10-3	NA	CASSEVQVNTEAFF	TGTGCCAGCAGTGAGGTCCAGGTGAACACTGAAGCTTTCTTT
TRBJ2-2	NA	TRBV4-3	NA	CASSQDSRYTGELFF	TGCGCCAGCAGCCAAGACTCCAGGTACACCGGGGAGCTGTTTTTT
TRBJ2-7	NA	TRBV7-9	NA	CASSLGSGEQYF	TGTGCCAGCAGCTTAGGCTCGGGCGAGCAGTACTTC